The rows below give T cell receptor beta chains drawn from one sample of a study of cytomegalovirus exposure and HLA in healthy donors. TCRdb's copy holds only in-frame clones and misses some; the assay was immunoSEQ multiplex PCR. Of about 120,000 clones in the sample, 10% are singletons; the top ten hold roughly 4.2%. Sequenced sample: PBMCs. These receptors were collected from a woman aged 18-35 years in good health and CMV-seropositive. The CDR3 runs from the conserved cysteine through the conserved F or W. A D gene is named only where the DNA matches it firmly. Expanded clones are given a class, and other clones once, few, many or no size at all.

j_call: TRBJ2-1; v_call: TRBV6-6; d_call: TRBD2; clone_size: NA; cdr3_nt: TGTGCCAGCAGGTTAGCGGGAGGGCATAATGAGCAGTTCTTC; cdr3_aa: CASRLAGGHNEQFF
j_call: TRBJ1-4; v_call: TRBV6-1; d_call: NA; clone_size: NA; cdr3_nt: TGTGCCAGCAGTGAAGCGTGGGCTGTGTTTAAACTGTTTTTT; cdr3_aa: CASSEAWAVFKLFF
j_call: TRBJ2-1; v_call: TRBV11-2; d_call: NA; clone_size: few; cdr3_nt: TGTGCCAGCAGCTTATATCACAGGGACAATGAGCAGTTCTTC; cdr3_aa: CASSLYHRDNEQFF
j_call: TRBJ1-3; v_call: TRBV5-1; d_call: NA; clone_size: few; cdr3_nt: TGCGCCAGCAGTACGGGGTTAGGAAACACCATATATTTT; cdr3_aa: CASSTGLGNTIYF
j_call: TRBJ1-2; v_call: TRBV5-8; d_call: NA; clone_size: NA; cdr3_nt: TGTGCCAGCAGCTTGACCGGGAGCCCTGGCTACACCTTC; cdr3_aa: CASSLTGSPGYTF
j_call: TRBJ1-5; v_call: TRBV6-5; d_call: NA; clone_size: NA; cdr3_nt: TGTGCCAGCAGTGCTGACAGTGGGATCAATCAGCCCCAGCATTTT; cdr3_aa: CASSADSGINQPQHF
j_call: TRBJ1-1; v_call: TRBV30; d_call: TRBD1; clone_size: NA; cdr3_nt: TGTGCCTGGAGACGACAGGGGGCGAACACTGAAGCTTTCTTT; cdr3_aa: CAWRRQGANTEAFF
j_call: TRBJ1-2; v_call: TRBV30; d_call: NA; clone_size: NA; cdr3_nt: TGTGCCTGGAGGAGAGGGGCAGGGGATTGGGGCTACACCTTC; cdr3_aa: CAWRRGAGDWGYTF
j_call: TRBJ2-5; v_call: TRBV15; d_call: TRBD2; clone_size: few; cdr3_nt: TGTGCCACCAGCAGGGGGCGGGAGGGTATGGAGACCCAGTACTTC; cdr3_aa: CATSRGREGMETQYF
j_call: TRBJ1-3; v_call: TRBV27; d_call: NA; clone_size: few; cdr3_nt: TGTGCCAGCAGGGCGGGAACCGGGAGCAGGGGAAACACCATATATTTT; cdr3_aa: CASRAGTGSRGNTIYF
j_call: TRBJ1-1; v_call: TRBV5-6; d_call: NA; clone_size: few; cdr3_nt: TGTGCCAGCAGCCAGAGGAGGGCGAACACTGAAGCTTTCTTT; cdr3_aa: CASSQRRANTEAFF
j_call: TRBJ2-5; v_call: TRBV9; d_call: NA; clone_size: NA; cdr3_nt: TGTGCCAGCAGCGTAGCTATAGGGGTCGAGACCCAGTACTTC; cdr3_aa: CASSVAIGVETQYF
j_call: TRBJ2-7; v_call: TRBV13; d_call: NA; clone_size: few; cdr3_nt: TGTGCCAGCAGCTTATTGTCGAGGTCTGAGCAGTACTTC; cdr3_aa: CASSLLSRSEQYF
j_call: TRBJ2-1; v_call: TRBV30; d_call: TRBD2; clone_size: NA; cdr3_nt: TGTGCCTGGAGTGTTGGGCTAGCGGGAGCCCAAACAGATGAGCAGTTCTTC; cdr3_aa: CAWSVGLAGAQTDEQFF
j_call: TRBJ2-1; v_call: TRBV28; d_call: TRBD2; clone_size: NA; cdr3_nt: TGTGCCAGCAGTTTATCCCTAGCGGGAGTTAATGAGCAGTTCTTC; cdr3_aa: CASSLSLAGVNEQFF
j_call: TRBJ2-3; v_call: TRBV5-4; d_call: TRBD2; clone_size: few; cdr3_nt: TGTGCCAGCAGCTTGCTAGCGGGAGTCGACCCAGATACGCAGTATTTT; cdr3_aa: CASSLLAGVDPDTQYF
j_call: TRBJ1-5; v_call: TRBV10-3; d_call: TRBD1; clone_size: NA; cdr3_nt: TGTGCCATCAGTGAGTCGGGGAGCGCGGGACAGGGGATTCAGCCCCAGCATTTT; cdr3_aa: CAISESGSAGQGIQPQHF
j_call: TRBJ2-4; v_call: TRBV4-1; d_call: TRBD2; clone_size: few; cdr3_nt: TGCGCCAGCAGCCGACGGGGGGAACAACAAAACATTCAGTACTTC; cdr3_aa: CASSRRGEQQNIQYF
j_call: TRBJ1-1; v_call: TRBV5-1; d_call: NA; clone_size: few; cdr3_nt: TGCGCCAGCAGCCTGACAGCTATGAACACTGAAGCTTTCTTT; cdr3_aa: CASSLTAMNTEAFF
j_call: TRBJ2-3; v_call: TRBV7-9; d_call: TRBD2; clone_size: NA; cdr3_nt: TGTGCCAGCAGCTTAGCGCTAGCGGGAGCCACAGATACGCAGTATTTT; cdr3_aa: CASSLALAGATDTQYF
j_call: TRBJ2-2; v_call: TRBV19; d_call: NA; clone_size: few; cdr3_nt: TGTGCCAGTAGTATAGACAGGTCGGCCGGGGAGCTGTTTTTT; cdr3_aa: CASSIDRSAGELFF
j_call: TRBJ2-7; v_call: TRBV9; d_call: NA; clone_size: NA; cdr3_nt: TGTGCCAGCAGACCGGGAGAGAATTTCGGCGAGCAGTACTTC; cdr3_aa: CASRPGENFGEQYF